This record looks at one T cell receptor (beta chain) sequence and its context. This clonotype was detected ten times or more. What antigen it recognizes has not been identified. Per-nucleotide qualities are absent, and no much larger clonotype sits a single base away. This sample is drawn from a study of human T cells and chemical hapten exposure (dated by TCRdb to the early 2020s). In the study overall: For sensitization, 2% DPC in acetone was applied to a 2 cm by 2 cm area of upper inner arm skin. Throughout the study period of roughly 24 weeks, patients also received therapeutic DPC doses to the scalp every week. Nearly 30 alopecia patients gave blood for TCR sequencing at one to four time points (pre-sensitization, 2, 6 and 24 weeks). Patch testing on the upper back used Finn chambers containing 0.01% DPC, with scoring done after 6 days according to International Contact Dermatitis Research Group standards. Patient blood was sampled pre-sensitization (week 0) and at 2, 6 and about 24 weeks after DPC sensitization. In alopecia patients, the study followed how the peripheral blood TCR repertoire changed in vivo over primary and secondary sensitization to diphenylcyclopropenone (DPC), a hapten. The patient cohort, mostly female, included alopecia areata with under or over 50% scalp involvement, alopecia totalis and alopecia universalis. Libraries were pooled for sequencing, and variation in per-sample TCR yields was attributed mainly to small differences in library volumes within the pool.

Taken from cysteine to phenylalanine, the CDR3 has 15 residues. Of the read, only the CDR3 DNA is kept; its 45 bases are in frame from base 1. V and J are truncated by 3 bases and 10 bases respectively, leaving an intervening sequence of 16 bases. As encoded in the germline V gene, CDR1 is KGHSH while CDR2 is LQKENI. On the study overall, not on this receptor specifically: All patients had alopecia, a presumed autoimmune disease, so their immune response might differ from that of healthy individuals. Repeated subsampling changed both the strength of the expansion versus patch-test correlation and the threshold at which the correlation became significant. DPC sensitization did not change the number of TCRs with a frequency above 1 in 1000, and there was no evidence of changes in global repertoire structure. A positive correlation was found between the number of PT1 expanded TCRs and patch test score, with significance reached at thresholds 8, 16 and 32 but not 4. Compared with pre-sensitization or healthy control sets, expanded TCRs formed significantly more large CDR3 similarity clusters, which is consistent with antigen-driven responses.

Receptors were amplified or captured by RACE. TCRdb lists the instrument as NextSeq 500. During library preparation, unique molecular identifiers were attached to individual cDNA molecules so that TCRs could be counted in a quantitative, reproducible way. Both TCR alpha and TCR beta chains were sequenced from each blood RNA sample. Regarding the original processing steps: The median number of TCRs per sample was 95,638, ranging from roughly 20,000 to 690,600. The Decombinator software suite was used to annotate the V, J and CDR3 of the TCR reads. Every sample was subsampled to the same number of TCRs (28,000) for the PS versus PT1 abundance plots. TCRs were defined as expanded if absent before sensitization and observed at least eight times at the 2-week time point. The public reads were reprocessed in TCRdb via fastp at Q25 and MiXCR, keeping in-frame beta chains. Under each unique CDR3 protein, matching rows form one entry showing the most common genes and DNA. The V and J calls and clone size come from TCRdb's table, not from the authors' own analysis. The sample includes around 110,000 distinct CDR3 sequences, with 9.5% to 13% observed a single time. Of the sample, approximately 1.5% falls within the top ten clones.

Interpreted using the paper, the time point label stands for: patch test 1, 2 weeks after DPC sensitization. The treatment or condition label for this specimen denotes: therapeutic diphenylcyclopropenone sensitization with weekly scalp DPC. At each patch-test visit, blood was drawn before the patch test was applied. Patients were eligible if aged 18 to 70, diagnosed with alopecia and judged suitable for DPC therapy, and pregnant patients were excluded. Unfractionated whole blood was collected in Tempus Blood RNA tubes, and total RNA was extracted from that blood. This clonotype was obtained from a woman in her fifties or sixties with alopecia areata. Some clones in this sample may be carry-over from other donors' samples. The chain employs TRBV18 and TRBJ1-6; D gene: possibly TRBD1, on 5 matching bases. The source was whole blood, collected in connection with sensitization to the hapten diphenylcyclopropenone (DPC). CDR3 protein: CASSPGGDGGSPLHF. The sequenced DNA is TGTGCCAGCTCACCGGGCGGGGACGGAGGATCACCCCTCCACTTT.